The 3 T cell receptor beta chains below come from one sample, sequenced in a study of blood T cell repertoires in COVID-19. The repertoire was sequenced with immunoSEQ multiplex PCR; TCRdb's copy has only in-frame clones and lacks some. The sample lists about 64,000 clones; 70% to 85% were seen once. Sequenced material: peripheral blood. These TCRs come from a woman aged 60 to 75 with acute or convalescent COVID-19.

This clone was seen only once. The chain links TRBV11-2 to TRBJ1-1; 10 bases agree with TRBD1. CDR1 SGHAT and CDR2 FQNNGV come from the germline V gene. J gave up 0 bases and V 3 bases, and 4 bases lay outside the gene matches. The CDR3 contains 16 residues. The chain's CDR3 is CASSLPGQGMNTEAFF. In DNA, the CDR3 is TGTGCCAGCAGCTTGCCGGGACAGGGGATGAACACTGAAGCTTTCTTT.

The rearrangement uses TRBV2 and TRBJ2-2; D possibly corresponds to TRBD1 (5 bases). Per germline, CDR1 SNHLY and CDR2 FYNNEI. Trimming stripped 10 bases from V and 0 bases from J, with 12 bases between. The CDR3 covers 14 residues. The CDR3 protein is CATARQTNTGELFF. CDR3 DNA: TGTGCCACCGCCAGACAGACGAACACCGGGGAGCTGTTTTTT.

V and J are TRBV29-1 and TRBJ2-2; 7 bases are a match to TRBD1. The CDR3 has 12 residues. Trimming removed 6 bases from V and 8 bases from J; junction bases left unmatched: 6. The V gene's germline CDR1 is SQVTM and CDR2 ANQGSEA. The CDR3 here is CSVAQGRGELFF. The CDR3 region has the DNA TGCAGCGTCGCACAGGGGCGGGGGGAGCTGTTTTTT.